A selection of T cell receptor beta chains follows, all from one sample in a study of technical replicates of blood from a handful of donors. TCRdb's copy holds only in-frame clones and misses some; the assay was immunoSEQ multiplex PCR. There are about 88,000 clones in the sample; around 92% occur only once, and about 0.24% lies in the top ten. Sequences were obtained from T cells isolated from PBMCs. The receptor set was obtained from a human donor in good health. Both conserved end residues are part of each CDR3. Fields, in order: clone size, D gene, J gene, V gene, CDR3 protein, CDR3 DNA. The D gene is left open where the match is weak. Size is stated for part of the rows, as once, few or many counts, or as a class when the clone is expanded.

abundance: NA; d_gene: TRBD1; j_gene: TRBJ2-1; v_gene: TRBV7-9; CDR3aa: CASSPSGGTGVLNEQFF; CDR3nt: TGTGCCAGCAGCCCAAGTGGTGGGACAGGGGTCCTCAATGAGCAGTTCTTC
abundance: NA; d_gene: TRBD1; j_gene: TRBJ1-2; v_gene: TRBV6-1; CDR3aa: CASIGTAADFYGYTF; CDR3nt: TGTGCCAGCATCGGGACAGCGGCCGATTTCTATGGCTACACCTTC
abundance: NA; d_gene: TRBD1; j_gene: TRBJ1-2; v_gene: TRBV6-1; CDR3aa: CASSWGQGPYGYTF; CDR3nt: TGTGCCAGCAGCTGGGGACAGGGCCCATATGGCTACACCTTC
abundance: few; d_gene: NA; j_gene: TRBJ1-1; v_gene: TRBV5-1; CDR3aa: CASSLAAEDTEAFF; CDR3nt: TGCGCCAGCAGCCTTGCGGCCGAGGACACTGAAGCTTTCTTT
abundance: NA; d_gene: NA; j_gene: TRBJ1-3; v_gene: TRBV6-5; CDR3aa: CASSLQGLGNTIYF; CDR3nt: TGTGCCAGCAGCCTACAGGGATTGGGAAACACCATATATTTT
abundance: few; d_gene: TRBD1; j_gene: TRBJ2-7; v_gene: TRBV14; CDR3aa: CASSQSYRGTGSTIAYEQYF; CDR3nt: TGTGCCAGCAGCCAGAGTTACAGGGGGACCGGGAGTACGATTGCCTACGAGCAGTACTTC
abundance: NA; d_gene: NA; j_gene: TRBJ1-4; v_gene: TRBV6-5; CDR3aa: CASGTWGEKLFF; CDR3nt: TGTGCCAGCGGGACTTGGGGTGAAAAACTGTTTTTT
abundance: once; d_gene: NA; j_gene: TRBJ1-1; v_gene: TRBV2; CDR3aa: CASSEATSEAFF; CDR3nt: TGTGCCAGCAGTGAGGCAACAAGTGAAGCTTTCTTT
abundance: once; d_gene: TRBD2; j_gene: TRBJ2-5; v_gene: TRBV28; CDR3aa: CASSPSLAAFRETQYF; CDR3nt: TGTGCCAGCAGCCCCTCTCTAGCGGCGTTTCGGGAGACCCAGTACTTC
abundance: NA; d_gene: TRBD2; j_gene: TRBJ2-3; v_gene: TRBV2; CDR3aa: CASGERRGGADTQYF; CDR3nt: TGTGCCAGCGGGGAACGGCGGGGGGGAGCAGATACGCAGTATTTT
abundance: NA; d_gene: TRBD1; j_gene: TRBJ1-5; v_gene: TRBV6-1; CDR3aa: CASSGLDRSSNQPQHF; CDR3nt: TGTGCCAGCAGTGGTCTGGACAGGTCTAGCAATCAGCCCCAGCATTTT
abundance: NA; d_gene: TRBD1; j_gene: TRBJ2-7; v_gene: TRBV5-1; CDR3aa: CASRETGSHEQYF; CDR3nt: TGCGCCAGCAGGGAGACAGGGTCTCACGAGCAGTACTTC
abundance: once; d_gene: NA; j_gene: TRBJ2-1; v_gene: TRBV2; CDR3aa: CASSTRRGEQFF; CDR3nt: TGTGCCAGCAGTACTCGACGCGGAGAGCAGTTCTTC
abundance: NA; d_gene: TRBD2; j_gene: TRBJ2-5; v_gene: TRBV7-9; CDR3aa: CASSGPGLFTGGPEETQYF; CDR3nt: TGTGCCAGCAGCGGGCCTGGTCTATTCACGGGGGGGCCGGAAGAGACCCAGTACTTC
abundance: NA; d_gene: NA; j_gene: TRBJ1-5; v_gene: TRBV27; CDR3aa: CASSLSGRGLSGNQPQHF; CDR3nt: TGTGCCAGCAGTTTATCGGGGCGGGGTTTGAGCGGCAATCAGCCCCAGCATTTT
abundance: NA; d_gene: NA; j_gene: TRBJ1-3; v_gene: TRBV18; CDR3aa: CASSPERGNTIYF; CDR3nt: TGTGCCAGCTCACCAGAGAGGGGAAACACCATATATTTT
abundance: NA; d_gene: TRBD1; j_gene: TRBJ2-7; v_gene: TRBV11-3; CDR3aa: CASSLDSATGTGGGREQYF; CDR3nt: TGTGCCAGCAGCTTAGATTCCGCTACCGGGACAGGGGGCGGACGTGAGCAGTACTTC
abundance: NA; d_gene: TRBD2; j_gene: TRBJ2-1; v_gene: TRBV10-2; CDR3aa: CASSDPLLAGGFSYNEQFF; CDR3nt: TGCGCCAGCAGTGATCCGTTACTAGCGGGAGGGTTCTCCTACAATGAGCAGTTCTTC
abundance: NA; d_gene: NA; j_gene: TRBJ2-1; v_gene: TRBV5-4; CDR3aa: CASSLESVSYNEQFF; CDR3nt: TGTGCCAGCAGCTTGGAAAGCGTCAGCTACAATGAGCAGTTCTTC
abundance: NA; d_gene: NA; j_gene: TRBJ1-5; v_gene: TRBV15; CDR3aa: CATSRGSWGLGNQPQHF; CDR3nt: TGTGCCACCAGCAGAGGTTCCTGGGGGCTGGGCAATCAGCCCCAGCATTTT
abundance: NA; d_gene: TRBD2; j_gene: TRBJ2-7; v_gene: TRBV7-9; CDR3aa: CATASGKGRNYEQYF; CDR3nt: TGTGCCACAGCTAGCGGAAAAGGCCGCAACTACGAGCAGTACTTC
abundance: NA; d_gene: NA; j_gene: TRBJ1-4; v_gene: TRBV7-9; CDR3aa: CASSRQQATNEKLFF; CDR3nt: TGTGCCAGCAGCCGACAGCAAGCAACTAATGAAAAACTGTTTTTT
abundance: NA; d_gene: TRBD1; j_gene: TRBJ1-5; v_gene: TRBV7-8; CDR3aa: CASSSPTGGSPGQPQHF; CDR3nt: TGTGCCAGCAGCAGCCCGACAGGGGGCTCGCCGGGCCAGCCCCAGCATTTT
abundance: NA; d_gene: TRBD1; j_gene: TRBJ1-2; v_gene: TRBV30; CDR3aa: CAPQTGTGLGYGYTF; CDR3nt: TGTGCCCCACAGACCGGGACAGGACTAGGCTATGGCTACACCTTC
abundance: NA; d_gene: TRBD1; j_gene: TRBJ2-3; v_gene: TRBV11-3; CDR3aa: CASSRRTGSTDTQYF; CDR3nt: TGTGCCAGCAGCAGAAGGACAGGCAGCACAGATACGCAGTATTTT
abundance: NA; d_gene: TRBD1; j_gene: TRBJ2-7; v_gene: TRBV5-1; CDR3aa: CASSLTGTASYEQYF; CDR3nt: TGCGCCAGCAGCCTAACCGGGACAGCTTCCTACGAGCAGTACTTC
abundance: NA; d_gene: NA; j_gene: TRBJ1-5; v_gene: TRBV18; CDR3aa: CASSPPGRDQPQHF; CDR3nt: TGTGCCAGCTCACCACCAGGGCGGGATCAGCCCCAGCATTTT
abundance: NA; d_gene: NA; j_gene: TRBJ2-3; v_gene: TRBV6-1; CDR3aa: CASSGVSRSDRTDTQYF; CDR3nt: TGTGCCAGCAGTGGGGTTAGCAGAAGCGATAGGACAGATACGCAGTATTTT
abundance: NA; d_gene: NA; j_gene: TRBJ1-2; v_gene: TRBV11-2; CDR3aa: CASRTGFGYGYTF; CDR3nt: TGTGCCAGCCGCACAGGGTTCGGATATGGCTACACCTTC
abundance: NA; d_gene: NA; j_gene: TRBJ2-3; v_gene: TRBV5-1; CDR3aa: CASSLGVYTDTQYF; CDR3nt: TGCGCCAGCAGCTTGGGAGTCTACACAGATACGCAGTATTTT
abundance: NA; d_gene: NA; j_gene: TRBJ1-2; v_gene: TRBV5-4; CDR3aa: CASSPWMGGYTF; CDR3nt: TGTGCCAGCAGCCCCTGGATGGGCGGCTACACCTTC
abundance: NA; d_gene: NA; j_gene: TRBJ1-1; v_gene: TRBV5-1; CDR3aa: CASSPRQHPNTEAFF; CDR3nt: TGCGCCAGCAGCCCCAGACAGCATCCGAACACTGAAGCTTTCTTT
abundance: NA; d_gene: NA; j_gene: TRBJ2-5; v_gene: TRBV15; CDR3aa: CATSRDQVTQYF; CDR3nt: TGTGCCACCAGCAGAGATCAGGTCACCCAGTACTTC
abundance: NA; d_gene: TRBD2; j_gene: TRBJ2-1; v_gene: TRBV9; CDR3aa: CASSMSGTSYYNEQFF; CDR3nt: TGTGCCAGCAGCATGAGCGGGACTAGCTATTACAATGAGCAGTTCTTC
abundance: once; d_gene: TRBD2; j_gene: TRBJ2-3; v_gene: TRBV7-6; CDR3aa: CASSAGTSGTNTQYF; CDR3nt: TGTGCCAGCAGCGCCGGGACTAGCGGGACAAACACGCAGTATTTT
abundance: NA; d_gene: NA; j_gene: TRBJ2-5; v_gene: TRBV9; CDR3aa: CASSVGIGGKKETQYF; CDR3nt: TGTGCCAGCAGCGTAGGGATCGGGGGAAAAAAAGAGACCCAGTACTTC
abundance: once; d_gene: TRBD2; j_gene: TRBJ2-3; v_gene: TRBV7-9; CDR3aa: CASSRGGSSLDTQYF; CDR3nt: TGTGCCAGCAGCCGCGGGGGGTCGTCGTTGGATACGCAGTATTTT